These T cell receptor beta chains were read from a single sample in a study of cytomegalovirus exposure and HLA in healthy donors. Only in-frame clones appear in the TCRdb table, and some are missing; sequencing was by immunoSEQ multiplex PCR. The sample shows under 200,000 clones, around 68% of them seen only once. The material sequenced was PBMCs. Every receptor here comes from a man between 50 and 59 years old in good health and CMV-seronegative. The CDR3 runs from the conserved cysteine through the conserved F or W. The D gene is left open where the match is weak. Some rows mark clone size as missing; the rest say once, few, many or name a class of expanded clone.

CDR3aa	CDR3nt	d_gene	abundance	v_gene	j_gene
CASSQDPGRPAYYTF	TGTGCCAGCAGCCAAGATCCGGGGAGGCCCGCATACTACACCTTC	-	-	TRBV4-2	TRBJ1-2
CASSPPGRVLGYTF	TGTGCCAGCAGCCCCCCGGGCAGGGTTTTGGGCTACACCTTC	-	-	TRBV27	TRBJ1-2
CASSLAALTTSYEQYF	TGTGCCAGCAGCTTGGCCGCTCTGACAACTTCCTACGAGCAGTACTTC	-	-	TRBV5-5	TRBJ2-7
CASSLGTRKQETQYF	TGTGCCAGCAGCTTAGGGACTAGGAAACAAGAGACCCAGTACTTC	TRBD2	-	TRBV7-8	TRBJ2-5
CASRKQGLANTGELFF	TGTGCCAGCAGGAAACAGGGCCTCGCGAACACCGGGGAGCTGTTTTTT	-	-	TRBV9	TRBJ2-2
CASSFGTAAQPQHF	TGTGCCAGCAGCTTCGGGACAGCGGCTCAGCCCCAGCATTTT	TRBD1	-	TRBV7-8	TRBJ1-5
CASRRPAYEQYF	TGTGCCAGCAGGAGGCCGGCCTACGAGCAGTACTTC	-	once	TRBV28	TRBJ2-7
CASAIPGQGAVGTDTQYF	TGTGCCAGCGCAATTCCGGGACAGGGGGCCGTTGGCACAGATACGCAGTATTTT	-	few	TRBV21-1	TRBJ2-3
CASSLGDTGGAYYGYTF	TGCGCCAGCAGCTTGGGGGATACAGGGGGCGCCTACTATGGCTACACCTTC	TRBD1	-	TRBV5-1	TRBJ1-2
CASSQTPGQASTGELFF	TGCGCCAGCAGCCAAACGCCGGGACAGGCTTCTACCGGGGAGCTGTTTTTT	TRBD1	-	TRBV4-1	TRBJ2-2
CASRAGGGSYEQYF	TGTGCCAGCAGAGCAGGGGGAGGCTCCTACGAGCAGTACTTC	-	-	TRBV7-9	TRBJ2-7
CASSFRVRQGRNTEAFF	TGTGCCAGCAGTTTTCGGGTCCGACAGGGAAGGAACACTGAAGCTTTCTTT	TRBD1	-	TRBV27	TRBJ1-1
CASSFLYEQYF	TGTGCCAGCAGCTTCCTCTACGAGCAGTACTTC	-	-	TRBV7-9	TRBJ2-7
CASSLRGSRKGQPQHF	TGTGCCAGTAGTCTACGCGGGTCCCGGAAGGGACAGCCCCAGCATTTT	-	-	TRBV19	TRBJ1-5
CASSLLSGAGNTEAFF	TGCGCCAGCAGCCTTCTGTCCGGCGCGGGGAACACTGAAGCTTTCTTT	-	few	TRBV4-1	TRBJ1-1
CASSGLGGYGYTF	TGTGCCAGTAGTGGGTTAGGGGGATATGGCTACACCTTC	-	few	TRBV19	TRBJ1-2
CASSSSTGQETQYF	TGCGCCAGCAGCTCCTCGACAGGACAAGAGACCCAGTACTTC	-	few	TRBV5-1	TRBJ2-5
CASSGLIGLAGTYEQYF	TGTGCCAGTAGTGGGTTGATCGGACTAGCGGGGACTTACGAGCAGTACTTC	TRBD2	-	TRBV19	TRBJ2-7
CASSLDGQRAYEQYF	TGCGCCAGCAGCTTGGATGGGCAGAGAGCCTACGAGCAGTACTTC	-	few	TRBV5-1	TRBJ2-7
CASSVIGRENTEAFF	TGTGCCAGCAGCGTTATTGGACGGGAGAACACTGAAGCTTTCTTT	-	-	TRBV9	TRBJ1-1
CASRLTGMNTEAFF	TGTGCCAGCAGGCTGACAGGAATGAACACTGAAGCTTTCTTT	-	-	TRBV6-1	TRBJ1-1
CASSLVQPGETQYF	TGTGCCAGCAGCTTGGTTCAACCGGGGGAGACCCAGTACTTC	-	-	TRBV5-6	TRBJ2-5
CASSIRQGHNEQFF	TGTGCCAGCAGCATACGACAGGGCCACAATGAGCAGTTCTTC	TRBD1	once	TRBV5-5	TRBJ2-1
CASSQESPPRGGETDTQYF	TGCGCCAGCAGCCAAGAGAGCCCCCCACGCGGGGGCGAGACAGATACGCAGTATTTT	-	-	TRBV4-3	TRBJ2-3
CASGIDRGLSYEQYF	TGCGCCAGCGGGATAGACAGGGGGCTATCCTACGAGCAGTACTTC	TRBD1	-	TRBV5-1	TRBJ2-7
CASSQIRGTSGQETQYF	TGTGCCAGCAGCCAAATACGAGGGACTAGCGGCCAAGAGACCCAGTACTTC	TRBD2	-	TRBV4-2	TRBJ2-5
CASSHLAGGLNNEQFF	TGCGCCAGCAGCCACCTAGCGGGGGGGCTGAACAATGAGCAGTTCTTC	TRBD2	-	TRBV5-1	TRBJ2-1
CASSLMAGAQYTEAFF	TGTGCCAGCAGCTTAATGGCAGGGGCCCAGTACACTGAAGCTTTCTTT	-	few	TRBV7-2	TRBJ1-1
CASSPGLWAEGYTF	TGTGCCAGCTCACCCGGACTCTGGGCGGAAGGCTACACCTTC	-	few	TRBV18	TRBJ1-2
CASSTGGGNTEAFF	TGTGCCAGCAGCACTGGGGGGGGAAACACTGAAGCTTTCTTT	-	-	TRBV7-3	TRBJ1-1
CASSFGQGSTDTQYF	TGCGCCAGCAGCTTCGGACAGGGGTCAACAGATACGCAGTATTTT	TRBD1	-	TRBV5-1	TRBJ2-3
CASSLAGSDEQFF	TGTGCCAGCAGCTTGGCAGGGTCCGATGAGCAGTTCTTC	-	once	TRBV5-4	TRBJ2-1
CASSRRTSGGLFSYNEQFF	TGTGCCAGCAGCCGGAGGACTAGCGGGGGCCTGTTCTCCTACAATGAGCAGTTCTTC	TRBD2	-	TRBV7-2	TRBJ2-1
CASSWTGGSYEQYF	TGTGCCAGCAGCTGGACAGGGGGCTCCTACGAGCAGTACTTC	TRBD1	-	TRBV7-2	TRBJ2-7
CASSMSGSETQYF	TGTGCCAGCAGTATGTCGGGATCAGAGACCCAGTACTTC	-	-	TRBV6-4	TRBJ2-5
CASSMGQAYGYTF	TGTGCCAGCAGTATGGGACAGGCTTATGGCTACACCTTC	TRBD1	-	TRBV6-5	TRBJ1-2